This T cell receptor (beta chain) was captured in a study of blood T cell repertoires in COVID-19. The V gene end was trimmed by 3 bases and the J gene end by 6 bases; junction bases not matched to a gene: 4. The CDR3 runs to 13 residues. Per germline, CDR1 KGHSH and CDR2 LQKENI. Here immunoSEQ multiplex PCR was the method, and the copy in TCRdb shows in-frame clones only, minus some. The table records around 170,000 clones, roughly nine tenths of them present only once. The sample comprised PBMCs or T cells enriched from blood (not recorded which). The origin of this receptor is a woman between 50 and 59 years old who had recovered from COVID-19. The chain uses TRBV18 and TRBJ2-7, with 8 bases matching TRBD1. As DNA, the CDR3 is TGTGCCAGCTCACCGACAGGGGTCGGCGAGCAGTACTTC. Its translation: CASSPTGVGEQYF. The variable domain in full, completed from reference TRBV18 and TRBJ2-7, reads NAGVMQNPRHLVRRRGQEARLRCSPMKGHSHVYWYRQLPEEGLKFMVYLQKENIIDESGMPKERFSAEFPKEGPSILRIQQVVRGDSAAYFCASSPTGVGEQYFGPGTRLTVT.